A single sample gave rise to the 16 T cell receptor beta chains below, sequenced in a study of neurological immune-mediated disorders. TCRdb redid the calling of the 5' RACE reads with MiXCR, one entry per CDR3 protein. The sample lists 50,000 or so distinct CDR3 sequences, 25% occurring once. The sample was PBMCs. The receptors shown here come from a woman in her sixties or seventies in good health.

This clonotype has a count of ten or more. This sequence joins TRBV10-3 and TRBJ1-1; possibly TRBD1 for D (6 bases). Looked up from germline, CDR1 is ENHRY and CDR2 is SYGVKD. Trimming removed 6 bases from V and 3 bases from J, with 11 bases in between. This CDR3 contains 13 residues. The CDR3 region is CAIRYREDTEAFF. CDR3 DNA: TGTGCCATCAGGTACAGGGAGGACACTGAAGCTTTCTTT.

The V and J genes are TRBV9 and TRBJ1-1; D call uncertain. The CDR3 runs to 13 residues. Germline CDR1 reads SGDLS; CDR2 reads YYNGEE. V was trimmed by 0 bases and J by 5 bases, leaving 8 bases between them. DNA of the CDR3: TGTGCCAGCAGCGTAGCCGGGGAGACTGAAGCTTTCTTT. Translation gives CASSVAGETEAFF.

The rearrangement uses TRBV14 and TRBJ2-5, with 8 bases lining up with TRBD1. Unmatched junction bases numbered 7, after V lost 2 bases and J lost 2 bases. This CDR3 is 16 amino acids long. Germline CDR1 reads SGHDN; CDR2 reads FVKESK. CDR3 loop: CASSQTDRASQETQYF. Written as DNA, the CDR3 is TGTGCCAGCAGCCAAACGGACAGGGCTTCACAAGAGACCCAGTACTTC.

This clonotype was observed many times. The V call is TRBV7-2, the J call TRBJ1-3; D gene unclear. The V gene lost 1 base and the J gene lost 0 bases, with 1 base spanning the gap. This CDR3 has 13 amino acids. Germline V gene data show CDR1 as SGHTA and CDR2 as FQGNSA. CDR3: CASSLVSGNTIYF. As DNA, the CDR3 is TGTGCCAGCAGCTTAGTCTCTGGAAACACCATATATTTT.

This clonotype was counted a few times. The rearrangement links TRBV5-1 to TRBJ2-3; D not certain. The V gene lost 0 bases and the J gene lost 7 bases, with 12 bases spanning the gap. The CDR3 has 14 residues. Germline V lookup: CDR1 SGHRS, CDR2 YFSETQ. The CDR3 protein is CASSLAEVWHTQYF. Written as DNA, the CDR3 is TGCGCCAGCAGCTTGGCCGAGGTTTGGCATACGCAGTATTTT. Complete variable domain (other parts from reference TRBV5-1 and TRBJ2-3): KAGVTQTPRYLIKTRGQQVTLSCSPISGHRSVSWYQQTPGQGLQFLFEYFSETQRNKGNFPGRFSGRQFSNSRSEMNVSTLELGDSALYLCASSLAEVWHTQYFGPGTRLTVL.

The chain employs TRBV5-1 and TRBJ2-3; no clear D. Per germline, CDR1 SGHRS and CDR2 YFSETQ. The CDR3 covers 15 residues. The V end lost 0 bases, the J end lost 2 bases, and 10 bases lay between the germline ends. The DNA of the CDR3 is TGCGCCAGCAGCTTGGGCAGGCTCTTCACAGATACGCAGTATTTT. This sequence encodes CASSLGRLFTDTQYF.

The J gene is TRBJ2-1, the V gene TRBV18, with D perhaps matching TRBD2 (5 bases). There are 11 residues in the CDR3. Trimming removed 4 bases at V and 8 bases at J, with 6 bases between. The germline V gene has CDR1 KGHSH and CDR2 LQKENI. CDR3 region: CASSLSDEQFF. CDR3 DNA: TGTGCCAGCTCACTTAGCGATGAGCAGTTCTTC.

The V call is TRBV12-3 or TRBV12-4, the J call TRBJ2-7; D might be TRBD2 (6 bases). Trimming removed 2 bases from V and 0 bases from J, with 8 bases in between. The CDR3 is made up of 14 amino acids. This CDR3 is CASSLRDSSYEQYF. The CDR3 DNA sequence: TGTGCCAGCAGTTTAAGGGACTCCTCCTACGAGCAGTACTTC.

This clonotype was picked up many times. The chain joins TRBV7-8 to TRBJ2-7, with 7 bases matching TRBD1. The V segment lost 4 bases and the J segment 1 base; nucleotides outside the gene matches: 7. The CDR3 is 15 amino acids. CDR1 is SGHVS and CDR2 is FQNEAQ in the germline V gene. The CDR3 is CASSWQQGPSYEQYF. In DNA form, the CDR3 reads TGTGCCAGCAGCTGGCAACAGGGGCCTTCCTACGAGCAGTACTTC.

At least ten counts were recorded for this clonotype. The CDR3 nucleotides are TGCGCCAGCAGCCTCACGGACTACAATGAGCAGTTCTTC. It translates to CASSLTDYNEQFF. The chain combines TRBV5-1 with TRBJ2-1; D unresolved. CDR3 size: 13 residues. V was cut by 4 bases and J by 3 bases, with 8 bases left in between. Looked up from germline, CDR1 is SGHRS and CDR2 is YFSETQ.

This clonotype was found many times. This chain connects TRBV20-1 to TRBJ1-6; no firm D call. V was shortened by 3 bases and J by 4 bases, with 19 bases between the two germline ends. The germline gives CDR1 DFQATT, CDR2 SNEGSKA (reference sequence). The CDR3 totals 17 residues. CDR3 sequence (DNA): TGCAGTGCTAGGCCCGAGGGTTGGGCGGGGTATAATTCACCCCTCCACTTT. Translated: CSARPEGWAGYNSPLHF.

V and J are TRBV6-6 and TRBJ2-2, with TRBD1 matching 9 bases. Trimming took 6 bases from V and 7 from J; bases not matched to a gene: 6. Germline assignment: CDR1 MNHNY and CDR2 SVGAGI (reference sequence). The CDR3 sequence is 14 residues long. The CDR3, as DNA: TGTGCCAGCAGAAACAGGGGGCAAAACGGGGAGCTGTTTTTT. It encodes CASRNRGQNGELFF.

This clonotype has ten or more counts. This chain connects TRBV12-3 or TRBV12-4 to TRBJ2-5, with a tentative D call TRBD2 (6 bases). The CDR3 runs to 16 residues. V was cut by 7 bases and J by 0 bases, with 18 bases left in between. This CDR3 is CASTSTGGWYQETQYF. CDR3 DNA sequence: TGTGCCAGCACATCGACTGGGGGGTGGTACCAAGAGACCCAGTACTTC.

The J gene is TRBJ2-3, the V gene TRBV21-1; the table's D gene call, TRBD1, was not cross checked with the DNA. TRBV21-1 counts as a pseudogene. The CDR3 runs 15 residues. CDR3 bases: TGTGCCAGCGACCGGGGGGGACAGGGGGCAGATACGCAGTATTTT. Protein sequence: CASDRGGQGADTQYF.

The sample holds many counts of this clonotype. The chain has TRBV5-6 and TRBJ2-1, with TRBD2 identical over 7 bases. Germline V gene lookup returns CDR1 SGHDT and CDR2 YYEEEE. CDR3 length: 16 amino acids. V gave up 2 bases and J gave up 8 bases; unmatched junction bases: 13. The CDR3 here is CASSFWGGRRTDEQFF. In DNA form, the CDR3 reads TGTGCCAGCAGCTTCTGGGGGGGTCGCAGGACGGATGAGCAGTTCTTC.

This chain links TRBV6-6 with TRBJ1-2, with D uncertain. The V gene's germline CDR1 is MNHNY and CDR2 SVGAGI (reference sequence). The germline V and J ends were trimmed by 6 bases and 4 bases, with 15 bases remaining between them. There are 14 residues in the CDR3. The CDR3 DNA follows: TGTGCCAGCAGGTCCCGGGGTTTCGGCTATGGCTACACCTTC. This encodes CASRSRGFGYGYTF.